Detailed here is one T cell receptor beta chain. The antigen is unknown. The source of the sample is a study of cytomegalovirus exposure and HLA in healthy donors. The germline V gene has CDR1 MNHEY and CDR2 SVGAGI. V was clipped by 4 bases and J by 5 bases; unmatched bases: 9. The CDR3 contains 15 residues. The PCR contained 60 Vbeta and 13 Jbeta primers. Produced via immunoSEQ multiplex PCR; TCRdb's table is partial and in-frame only. Of more than 60,000 clones in the sample, 70% to 85% were seen once. General observations from the study: Later genetic work tied a missense DCLRE1C variant to beta-chain V and J trimming.

This clonotype originated in a man aged 35 to 55 in good health and CMV-seropositive. V usage is TRBV6-5 and J usage is TRBJ1-1; 8 nucleotides align to TRBD1. Source material: PBMCs. Here the CDR3 DNA reads TGTGCCAGCAGTTCCCAAACAGGGGGAGGGACTGAAGCTTTCTTT. It yields the protein CASSSQTGGGTEAFF.